A selection of T cell receptor beta chains follows, all from one sample in a study of cytomegalovirus exposure and HLA in healthy donors. TCRdb's copy holds only in-frame clones and misses some; the assay was immunoSEQ multiplex PCR. The table has 150,000 or so clones, 82% seen once. The sample consisted of PBMCs. The receptors stem from a man aged 18 to 35 in good health and CMV-seropositive. The CDR3 runs from the conserved cysteine through the conserved F or W. The D gene is left open where the match is weak. Only some rows state a clone size, as once, few, many or a class for expanded clones.

>-|TRBJ2-2|TRBV29-1|TRBD2
TGCAGCGTTGAAGGTCTAGCGGATAACACCGGGGAGCTGTTTTTT
CSVEGLADNTGELFF
>-|TRBJ1-4|TRBV5-1|-
TGCGCCAGCAGCTTGGCGGGGGGGGAGAATGAAAAACTGTTTTTT
CASSLAGGENEKLFF
>once|TRBJ2-7|TRBV28|-
TGTGCCAGCAGTTCCAGCTCCTACGAGCAGTACTTC
CASSSSSYEQYF
>-|TRBJ2-2|TRBV18|-
TGTGCCAGCTCGTCCGACAGGCCCACCGGGGAGCTGTTTTTT
CASSSDRPTGELFF
>-|TRBJ2-7|TRBV10-1|TRBD2
TGCGCCAGCAGCCGAGAGCCAGCGGGAGCCGGCAACGAGCAGTACTTC
CASSREPAGAGNEQYF
>-|TRBJ1-1|TRBV7-3|-
TGTGCCAGCAGCTTAAAAGGGGGGGGACGGGCTGAAGCTTTCTTT
CASSLKGGGRAEAFF
>-|TRBJ1-3|TRBV4-1|-
TGCGCCAGCAGCCAAGATCCAAACTCTGGAAACACCATATATTTT
CASSQDPNSGNTIYF
>-|TRBJ1-1|TRBV28|-
TGTGCCAGCAGTTTAAGGACGGGGGGCACTGAAGCTTTCTTT
CASSLRTGGTEAFF
>-|TRBJ2-1|TRBV6-4|TRBD1
TGTGCCAGCAGCCCCAACAGGGGCAGCGCCTACAATGAGCAGTTCTTC
CASSPNRGSAYNEQFF
>-|TRBJ2-3|TRBV4-2|TRBD1
TGTGCCAGCAGCCCGCGGGACAGGGGGCCAGCAGATACGCAGTATTTT
CASSPRDRGPADTQYF
>-|TRBJ2-7|TRBV19|-
TGTGCCAGTAGTATTTCACAGGGTGCCCACGAGCAGTACTTC
CASSISQGAHEQYF
>-|TRBJ1-1|TRBV2|-
TGTGCCAGCATGGTGAGGACTGAAGCTTTCTTT
CASMVRTEAFF
>-|TRBJ1-1|TRBV6-5|TRBD1
TGTGCCAGCAGTTACATTAGGGGGCACACTGAAGCTTTCTTT
CASSYIRGHTEAFF
>-|TRBJ1-1|TRBV28|-
TGTGCCAGCACCAAATTCGACAGCACGGGCACTGAAGCTTTCTTT
CASTKFDSTGTEAFF
>-|TRBJ2-1|TRBV19|TRBD1
TGTGCCAGTAGTCTGGACAGGGGGCCCTACAATGAGCAGTTCTTC
CASSLDRGPYNEQFF
>once|TRBJ2-3|TRBV5-1|-
TGCGCCAGCAGCTTGGCGGCAGGGTGGAGCACAGATACGCAGTATTTT
CASSLAAGWSTDTQYF
>-|TRBJ1-1|TRBV5-4|TRBD1
TGTGCCAGCAGCCGGGACAGGGACACTGAAGCTTTCTTT
CASSRDRDTEAFF
>once|TRBJ2-7|TRBV7-2|TRBD1
TGTGCCAGCACCCTGGGGGAGGGACAGGGGGCGCTTGAGCAGTACTTC
CASTLGEGQGALEQYF
>-|TRBJ1-1|TRBV6-5|TRBD1
TGTGCCAGCAGTCAGGGACAGGGGGGGAACACTGAAGCTTTCTTT
CASSQGQGGNTEAFF
>-|TRBJ1-4|TRBV5-1|-
TGCGCCAGCAGCTTGGGCGAAATTAGCCTTAATGAAAAACTGTTTTTT
CASSLGEISLNEKLFF
>-|TRBJ2-2|TRBV2|-
TGTGCCAGCACCTTAGCGGATACGAACACCGGGGAGCTGTTTTTT
CASTLADTNTGELFF
>-|TRBJ2-7|TRBV28|TRBD2
TGTGCCAGCAGTAGCGGGAGGGCCTACGAGCAGTACTTC
CASSSGRAYEQYF
>-|TRBJ1-2|TRBV9|-
TGTGCCAGCAGCGGAACAGGGAATCTCAACTATGGCTACACCTTC
CASSGTGNLNYGYTF
>-|TRBJ1-1|TRBV28|-
TGTGCCAGCAGTTTAGTAAGGCAGGGGAACACTGAAGCTTTCTTT
CASSLVRQGNTEAFF
>-|TRBJ2-3|TRBV7-9|-
TGTGCAAGCAGCCCCCCACAGAGATGTACGCAGTATTTT
CASSPPQRCTQYF
>-|TRBJ2-1|TRBV5-1|TRBD2
TGCGCCAGCGCGGGAGTCAAGGATGAGCAGTTCTTC
CASAGVKDEQFF
>once|TRBJ2-3|TRBV5-4|-
TGTGCCAGCAGCTTGCCTATAAGGGGTCGCACAGATACGCAGTATTTT
CASSLPIRGRTDTQYF
>-|TRBJ2-7|TRBV29-1|TRBD2
TGCAGCGTTGGGCGGGAGGATAGCTCCTACGAGCAGTACTTC
CSVGREDSSYEQYF
>-|TRBJ2-7|TRBV6-1|-
TGTGCCAGCAACAGAATCTACGAGCAGTACTTC
CASNRIYEQYF
>-|TRBJ1-1|TRBV2|TRBD1
TGTGCCAGTAACAGGGGCACTGAAGCTTTCTTT
CASNRGTEAFF
>-|TRBJ2-3|TRBV29-1|-
TGCAGCCCCCGGACTGAACAGCCAACTATTAGCACAGATACGCAGTATTTT
CSPRTEQPTISTDTQYF
>-|TRBJ2-2|TRBV28|-
TGTGCCAGCAGTTTGGCAGGGGCCGGGGAGCTGTTTTTT
CASSLAGAGELFF
>-|TRBJ2-5|TRBV5-5|-
TGTGCCAGCATCATGGGGCAGCAAGAGACCCAGTACTTC
CASIMGQQETQYF
>-|TRBJ1-5|TRBV9|-
TGTGCCAGCAGCGTAAGCGGGAGCGAGGGCAATCAGCCCCAGCATTTT
CASSVSGSEGNQPQHF
>-|TRBJ2-7|TRBV6-1|-
TGTGCCAGCAGTGAAGCCAGTCAGACACGTTACGAGCAGTACTTC
CASSEASQTRYEQYF
>-|TRBJ2-1|TRBV5-1|-
TGCGCCAGCAGCTTCCTCGGGGGTTCCGACAATGAGCAGTTCTTC
CASSFLGGSDNEQFF
>once|TRBJ2-7|TRBV28|-
TGTGCCAGCATCGGCCCCGCAGGAACCTACGAGCAGTACTTC
CASIGPAGTYEQYF
>-|TRBJ2-1|TRBV27|-
TGTGCCAGCAGTTCGACAGCGAGGTTGCTAATCGAGCAGTTCTTC
CASSSTARLLIEQFF
>-|TRBJ2-7|TRBV19|TRBD1
TGTGCCAGTAGTATAGTGGCGGACAGGGACTACGAGCAGTACTTC
CASSIVADRDYEQYF
>-|TRBJ1-1|TRBV5-1|TRBD1
TGCGCCAGCAGTTCTACAGGGGGCCGAATGAACACTGAAGCTTTCTTT
CASSSTGGRMNTEAFF
>-|TRBJ1-4|TRBV7-9|TRBD1
TGTGCCAGCAGCTGGGGGACAGGGGAGGAAAAACTGTTTTTT
CASSWGTGEEKLFF
>-|TRBJ2-2|TRBV18|TRBD1
TGTGCCAGCTCAGCTACAGGGGGCCTCACCGGGGAGCTGTTTTTT
CASSATGGLTGELFF
>-|TRBJ1-1|TRBV27|TRBD1
TGTGCCAGCAGGTACAGGGGGATTAGGACTGAAGCTTTCTTT
CASRYRGIRTEAFF
>-|TRBJ1-5|TRBV4-2|-
TGTGCCAGCAGCCAAGAGCACAGGTTAAATCAGCCCCAGCATTTT
CASSQEHRLNQPQHF
>-|TRBJ2-7|TRBV18|TRBD2
TGTGCCAGCTTCCCGGGACTAGAGGGTATTTGGGACAACGAGCAGTACTTC
CASFPGLEGIWDNEQYF
>-|TRBJ2-7|TRBV27|-
TGTGCCAGCAGTTTAGTCCCCTCGTACGAGCAGTACTTC
CASSLVPSYEQYF
>-|TRBJ2-7|TRBV4-1|-
TGCGCCAGCAGCCAAGAGGTAGAAGGGAGGATCTACGAGCAGTACTTC
CASSQEVEGRIYEQYF
>few|TRBJ2-3|TRBV7-2|TRBD2
TGTGCCAGCAGCCCAGGGACTAGCACTAGCACAGATACGCAGTATTTT
CASSPGTSTSTDTQYF
>-|TRBJ1-1|TRBV28|TRBD1
TGTGCCAGCAGTTTTCAGGGGGCGCGGACTGAAGCTTTCTTT
CASSFQGARTEAFF
>-|TRBJ1-5|TRBV5-1|TRBD1
TGCGCCAGCAGCCCGACAGGGAATAGCAATCAGCCCCAGCATTTT
CASSPTGNSNQPQHF
>few|TRBJ2-3|TRBV5-1|-
TGCGCCAGCAGCGCCGGGACACCGACAGATACGCAGTATTTT
CASSAGTPTDTQYF
>-|TRBJ1-5|TRBV7-8|-
TGTGCCAGCAGCCTACATCTTGGGGGCGAACAGCCCCAGCATTTT
CASSLHLGGEQPQHF
>-|TRBJ1-5|TRBV2|-
TGTGCCAGCAGTGTAATGAGAAATCAGCCCCAGCATTTT
CASSVMRNQPQHF
>-|TRBJ1-1|TRBV18|-
TGTGCCAGCTCACCTCCGGGACAACCTGAAGCTTTCTTT
CASSPPGQPEAFF
>-|TRBJ1-1|TRBV19|-
TGTGCCAGTAGTCCGCCGGTTGTGAACACTGAAGCTTTCTTT
CASSPPVVNTEAFF
>-|TRBJ1-5|TRBV6-5|TRBD1
TGTGCCAGCAGCCCCCTCAGGACAGGAAATCAGCCCCAGCATTTT
CASSPLRTGNQPQHF
>-|TRBJ2-7|TRBV6-1|-
TGTGCCAGCAGTTTAACGGTCTCTGGGCGACAGTACTTC
CASSLTVSGRQYF